This T cell receptor (beta chain) was captured in a study of beta chain features in type 1 diabetes. The sample holds a few counts of this clone. The antigen is undetermined. The isolated RNA, all of it, was reverse transcribed, so expressed TCRB transcripts were what got sequenced. Only in-frame clones appear in the TCRdb table, and some are missing; sequencing was by immunoSEQ multiplex PCR. The sample contains around 290,000 clones, roughly 8% of which appear only once. Study conclusions and caveats: Comparison showed that naive, central memory and Treg TCRB repertoires appeared more similar among patients than among healthy donors. Among type 1 diabetes patients, VDJ junctions had fewer insertions and more deletions. Significant though moderate, a shortening of TCRB CDR3s appeared in all four CD4+ subsets of Type 1 diabetes patients. Researchers cautioned that cDNA sequencing could over-represent cells with high TCR expression.

The sequence was collected from a woman aged 18-30 years in good health. The source material was central memory CD4+ T cells from blood.

The CDR3 loop is CASSKGRGGTDTQYF. CDR3 DNA sequence: TGTGCCAGCAGTAAAGGGCGGGGTGGGACAGATACGCAGTATTTT. This chain joins TRBV6-6 and TRBJ2-3; D may be TRBD2 (6 bases). Germline CDR1 and CDR2: MNHNY and SVGAGI (reference sequence). CDR3 size: 15 residues. Trimming shortened V by 5 bases and J by 3 bases, and 15 bases separated the two germline ends.